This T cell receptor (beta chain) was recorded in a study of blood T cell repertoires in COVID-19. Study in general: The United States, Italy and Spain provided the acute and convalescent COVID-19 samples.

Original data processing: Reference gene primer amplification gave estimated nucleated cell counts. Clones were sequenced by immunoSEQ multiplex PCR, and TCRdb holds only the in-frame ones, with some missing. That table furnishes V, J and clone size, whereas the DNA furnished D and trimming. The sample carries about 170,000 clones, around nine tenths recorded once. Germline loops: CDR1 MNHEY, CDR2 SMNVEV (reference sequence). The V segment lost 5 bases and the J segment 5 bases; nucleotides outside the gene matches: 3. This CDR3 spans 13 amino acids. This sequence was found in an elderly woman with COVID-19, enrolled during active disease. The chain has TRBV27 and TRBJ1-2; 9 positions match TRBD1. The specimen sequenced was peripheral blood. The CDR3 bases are TGTGCCAGCAGTCGGGACAGGGAGTATGGCTACACCTTC. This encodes CASSRDREYGYTF.